This T cell receptor beta chain came from a study of cytomegalovirus exposure and HLA in healthy donors. The overall study: Within an early data release were tens of millions of unique TCRs drawn from HLA-typed donors.

Between the trimmed V and J ends, which lost 4 bases and 3 bases, there was a span of 19 bases. The length of the CDR3 is 17 residues. CDR1 is MNHEY, CDR2 SMNVEV, per germline (reference sequence). A note on this clone: Its target is unknown.

Study observations and caveats: Being indistinguishable, some V segments were excluded, TRBV6-2 and TRBV6-3 among them. Sequences of the TCR beta chain were said to predict the HLA-A and HLA-B alleles of most subjects accurately.

Amplification used 60 Vbeta primers and 13 Jbeta primers. Method: immunoSEQ multiplex PCR; TCRdb's copy keeps in-frame clones and lacks some. Seen here are 200,000 to 250,000 clones, roughly four fifths observed once, and the top ten hold approximately 1.4%. The receptor comes from a girl aged 10-17 years in good health and CMV-seronegative. Sequenced input: PBMCs. The gene calls are TRBV27 and TRBJ2-1; a weak D match, TRBD2 (5 bases). For the CDR3, the DNA is TGTGCCAGCAGTTCCACCAAGCGGACGAAGCACTACAATGAGCAGTTCTTC. It encodes CASSSTKRTKHYNEQFF.